Listed here are 15 T cell receptor beta chains from one sample, sequenced in a study of Ad26.COV2.S vaccination and SARS-CoV-2 variants. Sequencing used immunoSEQ multiplex PCR; TCRdb keeps in-frame clones, though not all of them. This table holds fewer than 400,000 clones, around nine tenths found once. Regarding treatment: 15 to 20 received Ad26.COV2.S at low or high dose, single or two shots; several received placebo; per-sample allocation not given. On day 63 after the first injection, vaccine and placebo recipients gave samples. Specimen: peripheral blood, collected in a trial of Ad26.COV2.S vaccine versus placebo. These receptor sequences come from a person aged 18-65 years who received the Ad26.COV2.S COVID-19 vaccine or a placebo.

CDR3 bases: TGTGCCAGCAGTTTATCATCGGGGAATACGCAGTATTTT. This gives the protein CASSLSSGNTQYF. This chain joins TRBV27 and TRBJ2-3; maybe TRBD2 (5 bases). Germline CDR1 reads MNHEY; CDR2 reads SMNVEV (reference sequence). Deletions cut 0 bases from V and 7 bases from J, with 8 bases between. The length of the CDR3 is 13 residues.

This clone was counted once. V usage is TRBV24-1 and J usage is TRBJ1-1; D unresolved. The length of the CDR3 is 12 residues. V was shortened by 3 bases and J by 10 bases, with 11 bases between the two germline ends. In germline, CDR1 is KGHDR, CDR2 SFDVKD. In DNA form, the CDR3 reads TGTGCCACCAGTGATACGACCTACCGAGCTTTCTTT. It translates to CATSDTTYRAFF.

V usage is TRBV29-1 and J usage is TRBJ2-7, with D possibly being TRBD1 (6 bases). The germline CDR1 and CDR2 sequences are SQVTM and ANQGSEA. CDR3 length: 12 amino acids. V dropped 7 bases and J dropped 0 bases, with 10 bases sitting between them. DNA for the CDR3: TGCAGCGCTCGACAGGACTCCTACGAGCAGTACTTC. Translating gives CSARQDSYEQYF.

This clone was recorded once. The chain joins TRBV4-3 to TRBJ1-2, with D unclear. V lost 1 base to trimming and J lost 8 bases, with 8 bases between them. CDR1 and CDR2 (germline): LGHNA, YSLEER. The CDR3 is 12 residues long. In DNA, the CDR3 is TGCGCCAGCAGCCAAGGGGCTCGGGGCTACACCTTC. It specifies CASSQGARGYTF.

V usage is TRBV11-3 and J usage is TRBJ1-6; D gene uncertain. CDR1 is SGHNT, CDR2 YENEEA, per germline. The ends were cut back, 0 bases at V and 10 bases at J, with 7 bases in the middle. CDR3 size: 13 residues. The DNA for the CDR3 is TGTGCCAGCAGCTTAGAAGTGCGCTCACCCCTCCACTTT. Its translation is CASSLEVRSPLHF. The complete variable domain, with remaining parts taken from reference TRBV11-3 and TRBJ1-6, reads EAGVVQSPRYKIIEKKQPVAFWCNPISGHNTLYWYLQNLGQGPELLIRYENEEAVDDSQLPKDRFSAERLKGVDSTLKIQPAELGDSAVYLCASSLEVRSPLHFGNGTRLTVT.

The J gene is TRBJ2-7, the V gene TRBV10-3, with 10 bases fitting TRBD2. Germline V gene sequence: CDR1 ENHRY, CDR2 SYGVKD. The trim removed 9 bases at V and 5 bases at J, leaving 10 bases unmatched. The CDR3 length is 14 residues. CDR3 sequence reads: CAISPSGRANEQYF. CDR3 coding DNA: TGTGCCATTAGTCCGAGCGGGAGGGCGAACGAGCAGTACTTC.

The chain uses TRBV30 and TRBJ2-1; D remains unclear. Germline CDR1 and CDR2: GTSNPN and SVGIG (reference sequence). The V and J ends lost 4 bases and 9 bases respectively, with 10 bases between them. This CDR3 is 11 amino acids long. The chain's CDR3 is CAWNALGEQFF. Written as DNA, the CDR3 is TGTGCCTGGAACGCTCTCGGTGAGCAGTTCTTC.

V and J are TRBV7-8 and TRBJ1-3; tentative D call: TRBD1 (5 bases). This CDR3 is 16 amino acids long. CDR1 and CDR2 (germline): SGHVS, FQNEAQ. Trimming shortened V by 3 bases and J by 0 bases, and 12 bases separated the two germline ends. DNA for the CDR3: TGTGCCAGCAGCTTGGGACGTCCTAGCTCTGGAAACACCATATATTTT. Translation gives CASSLGRPSSGNTIYF.

DNA of the CDR3: TGTGCCTGGAGTGTATGGAGTGCGAACACCGGGGAGCTGTTTTTT. Translating it yields CAWSVWSANTGELFF. The rearrangement uses TRBV30 and TRBJ2-2; unclear D gene. The CDR3 is 15 residues long. Per germline, CDR1 GTSNPN and CDR2 SVGIG (reference sequence). The V end was cut by 0 bases, the J end by 0 bases, with 8 bases between.

The genes are TRBV6-5 and TRBJ2-7; the D is unclear. Germline-derived CDR1 and CDR2 are MNHEY and SVGAGI. The CDR3 has 14 residues. The germline V and J ends were trimmed by 5 bases and 7 bases, with 18 bases remaining between them. The CDR3 region is CASSQIPGLGEQYF. CDR3 DNA: TGTGCCAGCAGTCAAATTCCGGGTCTGGGAGAGCAGTACTTC.

The rearrangement uses TRBV25-1 and TRBJ2-7; a possible D gene is TRBD2 (6 bases). The CDR3 spans 14 residues. Trimming took off 7 bases at V and 4 bases at J, with 17 bases between the two ends. CDR1 MGHDK and CDR2 SYGVNS come from the germline V gene. The DNA for the CDR3 is TGTGCCAGCACCAAGAGTGGCGGGACTTACGAGCAGTACTTC. Amino acids: CASTKSGGTYEQYF.

This sequence joins TRBV12-5 and TRBJ1-5; D call uncertain. V gave up 4 bases and J gave up 7 bases, with 8 bases separating them. The germline gives CDR1 LGHNT, CDR2 FRNRAP. This CDR3 is 12 amino acids long. The CDR3 region has the DNA TGTGCTAGTGGTTCGGGTATCCAGCCCCAGCATTTT. Protein product: CASGSGIQPQHF. The full variable domain, completed using reference TRBV12-5 and TRBJ1-5, is DARVTQTPRHKVTEMGQEVTMRCQPILGHNTVFWYRQTMMQGLELLAYFRNRAPLDDSGMPKDRFSAEMPDATLATLKIQPSEPRDSAVYFCASGSGIQPQHFGDGTRLSIL.

This CDR3 is CAWSAPDGELFF. In DNA form, the CDR3 reads TGTGCCTGGAGTGCTCCGGACGGGGAGCTGTTTTTT. This chain uses TRBV30 with TRBJ2-2; no clear D gene. Trimming removed 1 base from V and 7 bases from J, with 7 bases in between. Germline lookup yields CDR1 GTSNPN and CDR2 SVGIG (reference sequence). The length of the CDR3 is 12 residues.

J is TRBJ2-7 and V is TRBV11-3, with a tentative D call TRBD2 (6 bases). The CDR3 is 15 residues long. Germline V lookup: CDR1 SGHNT, CDR2 YENEEA. V was shortened by 0 bases and J by 4 bases, with 13 bases between the two germline ends. CDR3: CASSLDSPGTYEQYF. The CDR3 bases are TGTGCCAGCAGCTTAGATTCCCCCGGGACTTACGAGCAGTACTTC.

The chain carries TRBV23-1 and TRBJ1-4; 7 bases agree with TRBD1. TRBV23-1 is given ORF status, its function remaining uncertain. The CDR3 consists of 15 residues. Unmatched junction bases numbered 8, after V lost 2 bases and J lost 8 bases. CDR3 sequence (DNA): TGCGCCAGCAGTCAAACCGACAGGGTAGACGAAAAACTGTTTTTT. It codes for CASSQTDRVDEKLFF.